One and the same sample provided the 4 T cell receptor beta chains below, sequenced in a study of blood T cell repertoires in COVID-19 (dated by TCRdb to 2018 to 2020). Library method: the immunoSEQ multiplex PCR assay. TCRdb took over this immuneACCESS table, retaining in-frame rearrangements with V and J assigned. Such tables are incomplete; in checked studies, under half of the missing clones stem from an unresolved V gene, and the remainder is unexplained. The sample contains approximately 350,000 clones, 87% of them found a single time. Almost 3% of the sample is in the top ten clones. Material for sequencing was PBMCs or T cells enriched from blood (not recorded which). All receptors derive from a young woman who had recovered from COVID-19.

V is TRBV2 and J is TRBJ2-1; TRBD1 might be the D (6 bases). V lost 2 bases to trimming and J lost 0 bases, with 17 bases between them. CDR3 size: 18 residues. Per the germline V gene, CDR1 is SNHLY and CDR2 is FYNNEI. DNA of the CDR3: TGTGCCAGCAGTGAAAGAGGGGGTGAAGTAAGCTCCTACAATGAGCAGTTCTTC. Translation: CASSERGGEVSSYNEQFF.

The CDR3 here is CASRTGYNYGYTF. The CDR3 DNA is TGTGCCAGCAGAACAGGATACAACTATGGCTACACCTTC. The rearrangement links TRBV12-3 or TRBV12-4 to TRBJ1-2; D might be TRBD1 (5 bases). Trimming stripped 6 bases from V and 2 bases from J, with 10 bases between. The CDR3 length is 13 residues.

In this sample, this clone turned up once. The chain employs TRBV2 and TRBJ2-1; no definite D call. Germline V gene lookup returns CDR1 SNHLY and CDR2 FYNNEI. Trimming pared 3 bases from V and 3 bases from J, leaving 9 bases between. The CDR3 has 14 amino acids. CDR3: CASSESVYYNEQFF. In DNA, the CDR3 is TGTGCCAGCAGTGAGTCAGTTTACTACAATGAGCAGTTCTTC.

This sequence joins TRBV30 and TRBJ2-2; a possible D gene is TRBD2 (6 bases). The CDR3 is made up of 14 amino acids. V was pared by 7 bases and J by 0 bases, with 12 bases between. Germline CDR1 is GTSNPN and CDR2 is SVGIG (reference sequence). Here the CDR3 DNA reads TGTGCCTCCCGTGGGACTGCGAACACCGGGGAGCTGTTTTTT. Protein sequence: CASRGTANTGELFF. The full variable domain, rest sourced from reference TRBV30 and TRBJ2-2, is SQTIHQWPATLVQPVGSPLSLECTVEGTSNPNLYWYRQAAGRGLQLLFYSVGIGQISSEVPQNLSASRPQDRQFILSSKKLLLSDSGFYLCASRGTANTGELFFGEGSRLTVL.